A selection of T cell receptor beta chains follows, all from one sample in a study of CD8 T cells in ankylosing spondylitis. TCRdb reprocessed the 5' RACE reads via MiXCR and lists one record per CDR3 protein. The sample records some 54,000 distinct CDR3 sequences, 6.5% to 8% being singletons. The source material was blood, either unsorted or a sorted T cell fraction (not recorded which). The receptor set was obtained from a female donor with ankylosing spondylitis or in good health (not recorded which). Both conserved end residues are part of each CDR3. The D gene is left open where the match is weak. Some rows mark clone size as missing; the rest say once, few, many or name a class of expanded clone.

d_call j_call clone_size v_call cdr3_nt cdr3_aa
- TRBJ1-6 many TRBV28 TGTGCCAGCAGCCCTTACGACGGACCAAATTCACCCCTCCACTTT CASSPYDGPNSPLHF
- TRBJ1-5 few TRBV7-2 TGTGCCAGCAGCCCGAATCAACAGGGAAATAGCAATCAGCCCCAGCATTTT CASSPNQQGNSNQPQHF
TRBD2 TRBJ2-3 many TRBV4-1 TGCGCCAGCAGCCTTGAGACTAGCGGGGGGCCCACAGATACGCAGTATTTT CASSLETSGGPTDTQYF
- TRBJ2-1 many TRBV29-1 TGCAGCGTCGGGGATGAGCAGTTCTTC CSVGDEQFF
- TRBJ1-2 - TRBV7-9 TGTGCCAGCAGCCCATGGCGGGAAACTAACTATGGCTACACCTTC CASSPWRETNYGYTF
- TRBJ2-1 - TRBV6-2/TRBV6-3 TGTGCCAGCAAAGACGGTTACAATGAGCAGTTCTTC CASKDGYNEQFF
- TRBJ2-3 many TRBV5-6 TGTGCCAGCAGCAGCATCGACTGGGGCTATGAGGGAGATACGCAGTATTTT CASSSIDWGYEGDTQYF
- TRBJ2-7 many TRBV5-1 TGCGCCAGCACTAAAGGGGGGGGTACCTACGAGCAGTACTTC CASTKGGGTYEQYF
TRBD2 TRBJ2-3 many TRBV5-6 TGTGCCAGCAGCTGGACTAGGACGGGGGATACGCAGTATTTT CASSWTRTGDTQYF
- TRBJ1-5 many TRBV4-1 TGCGCCAGCAGCCAGGGCCATGGACTTGAGCCCCAGCATTTT CASSQGHGLEPQHF
TRBD1 TRBJ2-7 many TRBV2 TGTGCCACACAAGACAGGGTCGTCGGCGAGCAGTACTTC CATQDRVVGEQYF
TRBD1 TRBJ2-7 few TRBV7-2 TGTGCCAGCCGAAACACCGGGACAGGTACCTACGAGCAGTACTTC CASRNTGTGTYEQYF
TRBD1 TRBJ2-3 many TRBV2 TGTGCCAGCAGTGATCGGACAGGGGGCACAGATACGCAGTATTTT CASSDRTGGTDTQYF
TRBD1 TRBJ1-6 many TRBV28 TGTGCCAGCGGGACAGGGGGCTATTCACCCCTCCACTTT CASGTGGYSPLHF
- TRBJ2-2 many TRBV18 TGTGCCAGCTCACCAAACAGGGACACCGGGGAGCTGTTTTTT CASSPNRDTGELFF
- TRBJ2-2 many TRBV7-6 TGTGCCAGCAGCCCCCGGCTTCTGGGGGCGAACACCGGGGAGCTGTTTTTT CASSPRLLGANTGELFF
- TRBJ1-2 many TRBV5-8 TGTGCCAGCGGTCAGAACTATGGCTACACCTTC CASGQNYGYTF
TRBD1 TRBJ1-5 many TRBV4-1 TGCGCCAGCAGCCGCCTACAGGGGGACAATCAGCCCCAGCATTTT CASSRLQGDNQPQHF
- TRBJ2-2 many TRBV5-1 TGCGCCAGCAGCCATCCAACTATTGCAGGGCTAAACACCGGGGAGCTGTTTTTT CASSHPTIAGLNTGELFF
- TRBJ1-1 many TRBV5-5 TGTGCCAGCAGCTTGAGTGGTCAGCTGAACACTGAAGCTTTCTTT CASSLSGQLNTEAFF